The rows below give T cell receptor beta chains drawn from one sample of a study of T cell changes during pregnancy in multiple sclerosis. Clones were sequenced by immunoSEQ multiplex PCR, and TCRdb holds only the in-frame ones, with some missing. The table includes approximately 41,000 clones, about 94% detected once. The sequencing here drew on CD8+ T cells from peripheral blood mononuclear cells, taken in the third trimester of pregnancy. The source is a female donor with multiple sclerosis, enrolled in a pregnancy study. Both conserved end residues are part of each CDR3. Fields, in order: J gene, clone size, D gene, V gene, CDR3 DNA, CDR3 protein. A D gene is named only where the DNA matches it firmly. Expanded clones get a size class; other rows say once, few or many, or leave the size out.

TRBJ2-1 | once | - | TRBV5-1 | TGCGCCAGCAGCTCGCCAGGGATCTCTAGGTACAATGAGCAGTTCTTC | CASSSPGISRYNEQFF
TRBJ1-1 | - | - | TRBV14 | TGTGCCAGCAGCCAACCCCTACTACCGGACACTGAAGCTTTCTTT | CASSQPLLPDTEAFF
TRBJ2-5 | - | TRBD2 | TRBV28 | TGTGCCAGCAGTTCCAACCAGATAGGGACTAGCGGACAAGAGACCCAGTACTTC | CASSSNQIGTSGQETQYF
TRBJ1-3 | - | TRBD1 | TRBV29-1 | TGCAGCGTTTGGGGGCAAACAGGGGACTCTGGAAACACCATATATTTT | CSVWGQTGDSGNTIYF
TRBJ2-1 | - | - | TRBV5-1 | TGCGCCAGCAGAGGGTCAGACAGCTCCTACAATGAGCAGTTCTTC | CASRGSDSSYNEQFF
TRBJ2-1 | - | TRBD1 | TRBV5-6 | TGTGCCAGCAGCTTGGTAGGACAGGGGTCCTATGAGCAGTTCTTC | CASSLVGQGSYEQFF
TRBJ2-7 | once | TRBD2 | TRBV7-2 | TGTGCCAGCAGCATACCGGGACTAGCTTACGAGCAGTACTTC | CASSIPGLAYEQYF
TRBJ2-7 | once | - | TRBV5-5 | TGTGCCAGCAGCTTGTTCCTAGCGAACGGGGGGTACTTC | CASSLFLANGGYF
TRBJ2-7 | - | TRBD2 | TRBV19 | TGTGCCAGTAGTGGACTAGATTACGAGCAGTACTTC | CASSGLDYEQYF
TRBJ2-3 | - | TRBD1 | TRBV5-1 | TGCGCCAGCAGCACACGACAGGGGACCACAGATACGCAGTATTTT | CASSTRQGTTDTQYF
TRBJ2-3 | - | TRBD2 | TRBV25-1 | TGTGCCAGCTTCGGGACTAGCGGGAAAACAGATACGCAGTATTTT | CASFGTSGKTDTQYF
TRBJ2-1 | - | TRBD2 | TRBV10-2 | TGCGCCAGCAGTGAGTCCTCGGGCGTTTGGGGGGCTTGGACTAGCCCCTACAATGAGCAGTTCTTC | CASSESSGVWGAWTSPYNEQFF
TRBJ2-7 | - | - | TRBV7-6 | TGTGCCAGCAGCCGGGATCCCGAATCCTACGAGCAGTACTTC | CASSRDPESYEQYF
TRBJ1-5 | - | TRBD1 | TRBV27 | TGTGCCAGCAGTAGGGGGCTCAATCAGCCCCAGCATTTT | CASSRGLNQPQHF
TRBJ2-3 | - | TRBD2 | TRBV7-9 | TGTGCCAGCAGCTTAATAGCGGGAGGGCCGCAAGATACGCAGTATTTT | CASSLIAGGPQDTQYF
TRBJ1-2 | - | - | TRBV4-2 | TGTGCCAGCAGCCAAGCGGGAGCAGGCTATGGCTACACCTTC | CASSQAGAGYGYTF
TRBJ2-3 | - | - | TRBV9 | TGTGCCAGCAGCGCGCCACTAGCTAGAGCGAGCACAGATACGCAGTATTTT | CASSAPLARASTDTQYF
TRBJ2-7 | - | TRBD2 | TRBV16 | TGTGCCAGCAGCCACGGCGGGGGGGGCTCCTACGAGCAGTACTTC | CASSHGGGGSYEQYF
TRBJ1-1 | - | - | TRBV5-6 | TGTGCCAGCAGCGAGGGGGGGTTAAACACTGAAGCTTTCTTT | CASSEGGLNTEAFF
TRBJ2-3 | - | TRBD1 | TRBV19 | TGTGCCAGTAGTATCGGACAGGGGCGACCAGATACGCAGTATTTT | CASSIGQGRPDTQYF
TRBJ2-7 | - | TRBD2 | TRBV4-1 | TGCGCCAGCGGGGGGGGCTACGAGCAGTACTTC | CASGGGYEQYF
TRBJ2-1 | few | TRBD2 | TRBV5-1 | TGCGCCAGCAGCTATGGACTAGCGGAAGAGCAGTTCTTC | CASSYGLAEEQFF
TRBJ1-2 | once | - | TRBV6-1 | TGTGCCAGCAAGAACCGCGCAAGTGGCTACACCTTC | CASKNRASGYTF
TRBJ1-5 | - | - | TRBV5-4 | TGTGCCAGCAGCTTGGGTCACAATCAGCCCCAGCATTTT | CASSLGHNQPQHF
TRBJ1-5 | - | - | TRBV28 | TGTGCCAGCAGTCACATTAGCAATCAGCCCCAGCATTTT | CASSHISNQPQHF
TRBJ2-3 | - | TRBD2 | TRBV10-2 | TGCGCCAGCTGGCGGGAGTGGGACACAGATACGCAGTATTTT | CASWREWDTDTQYF
TRBJ2-7 | - | - | TRBV7-8 | TGTGCCAGCAGCTTTGGCGCCGGACACCCCGAGCAGTACTTC | CASSFGAGHPEQYF
TRBJ1-5 | - | - | TRBV7-3 | TGTGCCAGCAGCTCCAGGGTAGGTCAGCCCCAGCATTTT | CASSSRVGQPQHF
TRBJ2-1 | - | - | TRBV28 | TGTGCCAGCGTAAGAACTAGTCCAGGTGCCAATGAGCAGTTCTTC | CASVRTSPGANEQFF
TRBJ2-7 | once | - | TRBV19 | TGTGCCAGTAGTATGGGTAGGGGGATTGGGGAGCAGTACTTC | CASSMGRGIGEQYF
TRBJ2-1 | - | - | TRBV7-9 | TGTGCCAGCAGCTTATCGGGATGGAGCTCCTACAATGAGCAGTTCTTC | CASSLSGWSSYNEQFF
TRBJ2-7 | once | - | TRBV29-1 | TGCAGCGTTCCAACAAAGGGGGAGCAGTACTTC | CSVPTKGEQYF
TRBJ1-4 | - | - | TRBV7-9 | TGTGCCAGCAGGAACCAGGGTTTTAATGAAAAACTGTTTTTT | CASRNQGFNEKLFF
TRBJ2-7 | - | TRBD2 | TRBV9 | TGTGCCAGCAGCGTAGGTACGGGAGGGCCTTGGGAGCAGTACTTC | CASSVGTGGPWEQYF
TRBJ2-3 | - | - | TRBV13 | TGTGCCAGCAGCTTACTGGGCGATACGCAGTATTTT | CASSLLGDTQYF
TRBJ2-5 | - | TRBD2 | TRBV6-5 | TGTGCCAGCAGTCCAACTAGCGGGACAAGGGAGACCCAGTACTTC | CASSPTSGTRETQYF
TRBJ2-5 | - | - | TRBV21-1 | TGTGCCAGCAGCCCCGGGACTAGCGGAGCGGGGCCTTTCGAGACCCAGTACTTC | CASSPGTSGAGPFETQYF
TRBJ2-4 | - | - | TRBV7-9 | TGTACCAGCAGCCGCGCAGGAGGGGACCTAAACATTCAGTACTTC | CTSSRAGGDLNIQYF
TRBJ2-2 | - | TRBD1 | TRBV25-1 | TGTGCCAGCAGTGACGCGGGGACAGGGGACACCGGGGAGCTGTTTTTT | CASSDAGTGDTGELFF
TRBJ2-5 | once | TRBD2 | TRBV28 | TGTGCCAGCAGTCTTTCCTTTGCGGGAGGCCAACAAGAGACCCAGTACTTC | CASSLSFAGGQQETQYF
TRBJ2-3 | - | - | TRBV9 | TGTGCCAGCAGCGTCGAGACAGGTCCAGATACGCAGTATTTT | CASSVETGPDTQYF
TRBJ1-5 | - | - | TRBV30 | TGTGCCTGGAGTGACAATTCGCAGCCCCAGCATTTT | CAWSDNSQPQHF
TRBJ1-2 | - | TRBD1 | TRBV30 | TGTGCCTGGAGTGTGACAGGGGGCAAATATGGCTACACCTTC | CAWSVTGGKYGYTF
TRBJ1-5 | - | - | TRBV28 | TGTGCCAGCAGCCTAGACGGCCCCGGTAATCAGCCCCAGCATTTT | CASSLDGPGNQPQHF
TRBJ2-7 | - | - | TRBV2 | TGTGCCAGCAGCGCCTCAGGCGGTAGGGGCAACGAGCAGTACTTC | CASSASGGRGNEQYF
TRBJ2-1 | - | TRBD2 | TRBV4-1 | TGCGCCAGCAGCCTCGTCCCCTCCCCTGCGGGGGGCTACAATGAGCAGTTCTTC | CASSLVPSPAGGYNEQFF
TRBJ1-5 | - | - | TRBV4-3 | TGCGCCAGCAGCCGCGAGGGTGATCAGCCCCAGCATTTT | CASSREGDQPQHF
TRBJ1-1 | - | - | TRBV27 | - | CASSLERDRVGFGEAFF
TRBJ1-2 | - | - | TRBV6-6 | TGTGCCAGCAGTTCCACAGTATCCCACTATGGCTACACCTTC | CASSSTVSHYGYTF
TRBJ2-2 | - | - | TRBV7-6 | TGTGCCAGCAGCTTAGAGATATCGGTCACCGGGGAGCTGTTTTTT | CASSLEISVTGELFF
TRBJ2-5 | - | TRBD2 | TRBV9 | TGTGCCAGCAGCTCTCAACTAGCGGGACAAGAGACCCAGTACTTC | CASSSQLAGQETQYF
TRBJ2-2 | - | TRBD1 | TRBV28 | TGTGCCAGCAGGGACAGGACTAAGGACAGGGGGCCTGACACCGGGGAGCTGTTTTTT | CASRDRTKDRGPDTGELFF
TRBJ2-5 | - | TRBD2 | TRBV9 | TGTGCCAGCAGCGTAGGGTCAGCGGGAGGGGAGACCCAGTACTTC | CASSVGSAGGETQYF
TRBJ2-3 | - | TRBD2 | TRBV18 | TGTGCCAGCTCACGACTAGCGTTAGATACGCAGTATTTT | CASSRLALDTQYF
TRBJ2-5 | - | - | TRBV4-1 | TGCGCCAGCAGCCAAGGGGAACTAGCCCCACAAGAGACCCAGTACTTC | CASSQGELAPQETQYF
TRBJ2-7 | once | TRBD1 | TRBV6-1 | TGTGCCAGCAGTGAAGTACCCGGGACAGGGGGTGAGGGTTACGAGCAGTACTTC | CASSEVPGTGGEGYEQYF
TRBJ1-1 | once | - | TRBV6-1 | TGTGCCAGCAGTGAACGGGGGAAGAACACTGAAGCTTTCTTT | CASSERGKNTEAFF